This TCR beta chain was documented in a study of regulatory T cells in long-lasting Graves disease. The V gene's germline CDR1 is DFQATT and CDR2 SNEGSKA (reference sequence). The CDR3 length is 12 residues. The trim removed 6 bases at V and 10 bases at J, leaving 8 bases unmatched. Time point: persistent/refractory GD, antithyroid drugs over 5 years with positive TRAb. Isolated PBMC RNA provided the starting material for the TCR library. Arm-PCR of CDR3 regions and iRepertoire HTBI primers were the basis on which TCR beta libraries were built. TCRdb ran MiXCR on the multiplex PCR reads and lists one entry per CDR3 protein. This table holds roughly 400,000 distinct CDR3 sequences, around 20% found once. This clonotype was counted a few times.

This TCR derives from a female donor with Graves disease. Material: peripheral blood mononuclear cells (PBMCs), obtained when the disease was refractory, from a patient treated with antithyroid drugs. The chain recombines TRBV20-1 with TRBJ1-2; 10 nucleotides match TRBD1. The CDR3 spells CSARGQGFDYTF. The CDR3 coding sequence is TGCAGTGCGAGGGGACAGGGGTTCGACTACACCTTC.